The 32 T cell receptor beta chains listed next were all sequenced from one sample in a study of CD8+ T cells in alopecia areata. RNA extraction and reverse transcription yielded cDNA as sequencing template. Sequenced by immunoSEQ multiplex PCR; TCRdb stores in-frame clones only, minus some. This sample has under 250,000 clones, with around 62% found just once. The sequences come from CD4+ T cells sorted from blood, collected at week 0. Receptors were obtained from a human donor with alopecia areata.

V gene TRBV7-9 combines with J gene TRBJ1-2; D gene unclear. V dropped 6 bases and J dropped 2 bases, with 13 bases sitting between them. CDR3 length: 14 amino acids. CDR1 and CDR2 (germline): SEHNR, FQNEAQ (reference sequence). CDR3 sequence: CASRPTRSNYGYTF. The CDR3 DNA reads TGTGCCAGCAGACCTACTAGGAGCAACTATGGCTACACCTTC.

This chain connects TRBV20-1 to TRBJ1-2; no clear D. This CDR3 is 11 amino acids long. Trimming took 2 bases from V and 3 from J, leaving 4 bases between them. Germline lookup yields CDR1 DFQATT and CDR2 SNEGSKA (reference sequence). The CDR3 is CSARLYYGYTF. DNA for the CDR3: TGCAGTGCTAGACTTTACTATGGCTACACCTTC.

This clone was detected once. This chain links TRBV7-2 with TRBJ1-5; no clear D. The germline V and J ends were trimmed by 5 bases and 5 bases, with 10 bases remaining between them. There are 13 residues in the CDR3. Per germline, CDR1 SGHTA and CDR2 FQGNSA. The CDR3 protein is CASSPIAHQPQHF. In nucleotides, the CDR3 is TGTGCCAGCAGCCCGATAGCCCATCAGCCCCAGCATTTT. The full variable domain, its missing parts supplied by reference TRBV7-2 and TRBJ1-5, is GAGVSQSPSNKVTEKGKDVELRCDPISGHTALYWYRQSLGQGLEFLIYFQGNSAPDKSGLPSDRFSAERTGGSVSTLTIQRTQQEDSAVYLCASSPIAHQPQHFGDGTRLSIL.

V usage is TRBV7-8 and J usage is TRBJ2-3; TRBD2 might be the D (6 bases). The CDR3 has 16 residues. The germline V gene encodes CDR1 SGHVS and CDR2 FQNEAQ. The V and J ends lost 5 bases and 4 bases respectively, with 19 bases between them. The CDR3 sequence is CASSPGGGRPPDTQYF. CDR3 bases: TGTGCCAGCAGCCCCGGGGGTGGGAGGCCCCCAGATACGCAGTATTTT. Based on the CDR3 plus reference TRBV7-8 and TRBJ2-3, the full variable domain is GAGVSQSPRYKVAKRGQDVALRCDPISGHVSLFWYQQALGQGPEFLTYFQNEAQLDKSGLPSDRFFAERPEGSVSTLKIQRTQQEDSAVYLCASSPGGGRPPDTQYFGPGTRLTVL.

This clone was counted between two and nine times. The chain is built from TRBV7-2 and TRBJ2-3, with D possibly being TRBD1 (6 bases). The CDR3 runs 14 residues. V lost 4 bases, J lost 9 bases, and 17 bases lay in between. Germline CDR1 SGHTA, CDR2 FQGNSA. CDR3 DNA: TGTGCCAGCAGCTCCTTAACCAGGGGCGACACGCAGTATTTT. Residues: CASSSLTRGDTQYF. The variable domain in full, with the rest retrieved from reference TRBV7-2 and TRBJ2-3, is GAGVSQSPSNKVTEKGKDVELRCDPISGHTALYWYRQSLGQGLEFLIYFQGNSAPDKSGLPSDRFSAERTGGSVSTLTIQRTQQEDSAVYLCASSSLTRGDTQYFGPGTRLTVL.

The chain has TRBV30 and TRBJ1-1; tentatively, D is TRBD1 (6 bases). The CDR3 covers 13 residues. Germline V gene lookup returns CDR1 GTSNPN and CDR2 SVGIG (reference sequence). V was shortened by 5 bases and J by 3 bases, with 13 bases between the two germline ends. The CDR3 here is CAWLIQGHTEAFF. CDR3 nucleotides: TGTGCCTGGCTAATACAGGGTCACACTGAAGCTTTCTTT.

V usage is TRBV6-6 and J usage is TRBJ2-3; 11 bases line up with TRBD2. The V gene end was trimmed by 5 bases and the J gene end by 4 bases; junction bases not matched to a gene: 5. The germline gives CDR1 MNHNY, CDR2 SVGAGI (reference sequence). This CDR3 comprises 15 residues. In DNA form, the CDR3 reads TGTGCCAGCAGTCCACTAGCGGGGGTTTCAGATACGCAGTATTTT. Translation gives CASSPLAGVSDTQYF.

This chain links TRBV4-2 with TRBJ1-1, with TRBD1 identical over 7 bases. This CDR3 region has 14 residues. J lost 8 bases, V lost 3 bases, and 9 bases had no gene match. Germline V gene lookup returns CDR1 LGHNA and CDR2 YNFKEQ. CDR3 in amino acids: CASSHSTGAREAFF. DNA for the CDR3: TGTGCCAGCAGCCATAGTACAGGGGCGAGGGAAGCTTTCTTT.

This chain links TRBV2 with TRBJ2-1, with 8 bases identical to TRBD2. J gave up 6 bases and V 7 bases, and 8 bases lay outside the gene matches. In germline, CDR1 is SNHLY, CDR2 FYNNEI. The CDR3 runs to 14 residues. CDR3 in amino acids: CASMSSGRTNEQFF. CDR3 in DNA: TGTGCCAGCATGTCAAGCGGGAGAACCAATGAGCAGTTCTTC.

The V call is TRBV30, the J call TRBJ1-1; maybe TRBD1 (6 bases). The V and J ends lost 3 bases and 5 bases respectively, with 13 bases between them. In germline, CDR1 is GTSNPN, CDR2 SVGIG (reference sequence). The length of the CDR3 is 13 residues. Here the CDR3 reads CAWSPQGRTEAFF. CDR3 nucleotides: TGTGCCTGGAGCCCACAGGGACGAACTGAAGCTTTCTTT.

The rearrangement links TRBV11-1 to TRBJ1-1, with D maybe TRBD1 (5 bases). Trimming left V 5 bases short and J 1 base short, with 8 bases between. In germline, CDR1 is SGHAT, CDR2 FQDESV (reference sequence). The CDR3 totals 13 residues. The CDR3 DNA sequence: TGTGCCAGCAGCACACAGGAGAACACTGAAGCTTTCTTT. Its protein product is CASSTQENTEAFF.

V gene TRBV30 combines with J gene TRBJ1-3, with a tentative D call TRBD1 (5 bases). The CDR3 sequence is 14 residues long. In germline, CDR1 is GTSNPN, CDR2 SVGIG (reference sequence). V was trimmed by 1 base and J by 1 base, leaving 8 bases between them. The CDR3 region is CAWSAGRSGNTIYF. The CDR3 nucleotides are TGTGCCTGGAGTGCAGGGCGTTCTGGAAACACCATATATTTT.

This clone was observed once. The V call is TRBV5-6, the J call TRBJ1-5; 9 nucleotides line up with TRBD1. After removal of 4 bases from V and 5 bases from J, the junction contained 4 bases not matched to a gene. CDR3 size: 14 residues. Germline CDR1 SGHDT, CDR2 YYEEEE. The chain's CDR3 is CASSEGQGYQPQHF. For the CDR3, the DNA is TGTGCCAGCAGCGAGGGACAGGGTTATCAGCCCCAGCATTTT.

This clone was detected only a few times. The chain joins TRBV19 to TRBJ1-2, with D unclear. The CDR3 is 13 amino acids. Between the trimmed V and J ends, which lost 6 bases and 7 bases, there was a span of 15 bases. Germline CDR1 and CDR2: LNHDA and SQIVND (reference sequence). The CDR3 DNA follows: TGTGCCAGTAGCCACACAGAGCCTGGTGGCTACACCTTC. Its translation is CASSHTEPGGYTF.

This clone was counted once. The sample contains more than one DNA sequence encoding this CDR3. The chain employs TRBV9 and TRBJ2-5; D call uncertain. With 2 bases removed from V and 3 bases from J, the gap between germline ends came to 2 bases. Germline values: CDR1 SGDLS, CDR2 YYNGEE. The CDR3 totals 11 residues. As DNA, the CDR3 is TGTGCCAGCAGCGTCGAAGAGACCCAGTACTTC. It specifies CASSVEETQYF.

This chain joins TRBV30 and TRBJ2-1; a possible D gene is TRBD1 (5 bases). This CDR3 has 11 amino acids. Deletions cut 6 bases from V and 9 bases from J, with 12 bases between. Germline assignment: CDR1 GTSNPN and CDR2 SVGIG (reference sequence). DNA for the CDR3: TGTGCCTGTAACAGGTGGGCTGAGCAGTTCTTC. Translation: CACNRWAEQFF.

The chain carries TRBV6-6 and TRBJ1-5; 8 nucleotides line up with TRBD1. Per germline, CDR1 MNHNY and CDR2 SVGAGI (reference sequence). With V trimmed by 8 bases and J by 2 bases, 5 bases remained unmatched. The CDR3 runs to 14 residues. The CDR3 loop reads CASGDRGGNQPQHF. In DNA form, the CDR3 reads TGTGCCAGCGGTGACAGGGGTGGCAATCAGCCCCAGCATTTT.

The chain links TRBV10-3 to TRBJ1-5, with a possible D match to TRBD1 (6 bases). This CDR3 spans 16 amino acids. V was shortened by 0 bases and J by 0 bases, with 9 bases between the two germline ends. The germline CDR1 and CDR2 sequences are ENHRY and SYGVKD. CDR3 protein: CAISESGTLSNQPQHF. CDR3 nucleotides: TGTGCCATCAGTGAGTCAGGGACACTTAGCAATCAGCCCCAGCATTTT.

The CDR3 protein is CASSQVRGPSNQPQHF. The CDR3 nucleotides read TGTGCCAGCAGCCAAGTTAGGGGACCGAGCAATCAGCCCCAGCATTTT. The chain uses TRBV14 and TRBJ1-5, with D possibly TRBD1 on 5 matching bases. V shed 1 base and J shed 1 base, with 11 bases lying between them. Germline V gene lookup returns CDR1 SGHDN and CDR2 FVKESK. The CDR3 consists of 16 residues.

Regarding this clone: The same CDR3 is also encoded by other DNA sequences in this sample. The chain recombines TRBV29-1 with TRBJ1-1; D may be TRBD1 (6 bases). V gave up 3 bases and J gave up 2 bases, with 10 bases separating them. Germline V gene lookup returns CDR1 SQVTM and CDR2 ANQGSEA. This CDR3 is built from 13 residues. In nucleotides, the CDR3 is TGCAGCGTTGAGAGGGGGTTAAACACTGAAGCTTTCTTT. This codes for CSVERGLNTEAFF.

This clone occurred a few times. V gene TRBV29-1 combines with J gene TRBJ2-2; 8 bases match TRBD1. The CDR3 extends over 14 amino acids. V shed 7 bases, J shed 3 bases, and the junction held 7 bases outside the gene matches. Germline CDR1 reads SQVTM; CDR2 reads ANQGSEA. The CDR3 sequence: CSGRTGGDTGELFF. The DNA for the CDR3 is TGCAGCGGACGAACAGGGGGTGACACCGGGGAGCTGTTTTTT.

This clone has more than one count but fewer than ten. The J gene is TRBJ2-3, the V gene TRBV7-3, with 9 bases matching TRBD2. Germline trimming cut 1 base from V and 2 bases from J; bases unmatched to any gene: 4. There are 16 residues in the CDR3. Germline loops: CDR1 SGHTA, CDR2 FQGTGA. CDR3: CASSLRIAGATDTQYF. CDR3 nucleotides: TGTGCCAGCAGCTTAAGGATAGCGGGGGCCACAGATACGCAGTATTTT.

V gene TRBV18 combines with J gene TRBJ1-1, with D maybe TRBD1 (5 bases). The CDR3 spans 13 residues. Germline loops: CDR1 KGHSH, CDR2 LQKENI. V was pared by 6 bases and J by 3 bases, with 11 bases between. CDR3 sequence reads: CASSQGGDTEAFF. The CDR3 DNA reads as TGTGCCAGCTCGCAGGGTGGGGACACTGAAGCTTTCTTT.

This clone was seen a few times. The chain couples TRBV29-1 to TRBJ2-5; TRBD1 is a possible D gene (6 bases). Trimming cost V 2 bases and J 7 bases, with 8 bases left between them. The germline CDR1 and CDR2 sequences are SQVTM and ANQGSEA. The CDR3 totals 11 residues. The CDR3 loop is CSVEKGGTQYF. The CDR3 DNA reads as TGCAGCGTTGAAAAAGGGGGGACCCAGTACTTC.

The table lists this clone with a count of one. The chain employs TRBV4-1 and TRBJ2-5; no definite D call. The CDR3 contains 14 residues. V was trimmed by 1 base and J by 3 bases, leaving 9 bases between them. Germline V gene data show CDR1 as MGHRA and CDR2 as YSYEKL. The CDR3 reads CASSQGHPEETQYF. In DNA form, the CDR3 reads TGCGCCAGCAGCCAAGGGCATCCGGAAGAGACCCAGTACTTC.

The genes are TRBV5-1 and TRBJ2-5; D gene unclear. Trimming pared 4 bases from V and 3 bases from J, leaving 16 bases between. This CDR3 is built from 15 residues. The germline CDR1 and CDR2 sequences are SGHRS and YFSETQ. The CDR3 region has the DNA TGCGCCAGCAGCCGTTGGGCGGCAGCAGAAGAGACCCAGTACTTC. Translated, it gives CASSRWAAAEETQYF.

The CDR3 DNA reads as TGCGCCAGCAGCTCCAGGGAACCGTACACCGGGGAGCTGTTTTTT. Protein product: CASSSREPYTGELFF. The chain carries TRBV5-1 and TRBJ2-2; tentatively, D is TRBD1 (5 bases). This CDR3 region has 15 residues. Trimming removed 3 bases from V and 3 bases from J, with 12 bases in between. The germline V gene encodes CDR1 SGHRS and CDR2 YFSETQ.

This chain connects TRBV29-1 to TRBJ2-5; D is undetermined. Germline loops: CDR1 SQVTM, CDR2 ANQGSEA. The CDR3 is 14 residues long. Trimming removed 1 base from V and 5 bases from J, with 14 bases in between. In DNA form, the CDR3 reads TGCAGCGTTGAAGGCCGGGTGTCGGTTGAGACCCAGTACTTC. It encodes CSVEGRVSVETQYF.

This clone came up a few times. The genes are TRBV29-1 and TRBJ2-3; 7 bases are a match to TRBD2. V was clipped by 7 bases and J by 7 bases; unmatched bases: 14. CDR1 is SQVTM, CDR2 ANQGSEA, per germline. CDR3 length: 14 residues. CDR3 DNA: TGCAGCGAGTCTACTAGCGTCGGAACGCATACGCAGTATTTT. Its translation: CSESTSVGTHTQYF.

This clone was detected only a few times. The chain employs TRBV6-1 and TRBJ2-3, with D possibly being TRBD2 (6 bases). The germline V gene encodes CDR1 MNHNS and CDR2 SASEGT. Deletions cut 11 bases from V and 0 bases from J, with 15 bases between. This CDR3 has 14 amino acids. In DNA, the CDR3 is TGTGCCGGTGGGCGCGGGGTTAGCACAGATACGCAGTATTTT. Amino acid sequence: CAGGRGVSTDTQYF.

V and J are TRBV7-3 and TRBJ2-5; D gene ambiguous. Trimming shortened V by 2 bases and J by 4 bases, and 8 bases separated the two germline ends. The CDR3 runs to 13 residues. In germline, CDR1 is SGHTA, CDR2 FQGTGA. The CDR3 is CASSLVAAETQYF. CDR3 sequence (DNA): TGTGCCAGCAGCTTAGTTGCGGCAGAGACCCAGTACTTC.

The rearrangement joins TRBV7-2 to TRBJ2-2; 9 bases map to TRBD1. Germline V gives CDR1 SGHTA, CDR2 FQGNSA. This CDR3 contains 15 residues. The V and J ends lost 4 bases and 0 bases, in that order; junction bases with no gene match: 0. CDR3 coding DNA: TGTGCCAGCAGCTGGACAGGGGCGAACACCGGGGAGCTGTTTTTT. Protein: CASSWTGANTGELFF.